The rows below give T cell receptor beta chains drawn from one sample of a study of human T cells and chemical hapten exposure. TCRdb reprocessed the RACE reads with MiXCR, giving one entry per CDR3 protein. The table shows just over 80,000 distinct CDR3 sequences, with approximately 11% occurring only once. This sample comprised whole blood, obtained in connection with sensitization to the hapten diphenylcyclopropenone (DPC). The receptors originated from a woman aged 50 to 60 with alopecia areata. Some clones in this sample may be carry-over from other donors' samples. Both conserved end residues are part of each CDR3. The D gene is left open where the match is weak. Some rows mark clone size as missing; the rest say once, few, many or name a class of expanded clone.

clone_size	d_call	v_call	j_call	cdr3_nt	cdr3_aa
many	TRBD2	TRBV29-1	TRBJ2-1	TGCAGCGCTTCTAGCGGGAGGGCCGGGGAGCAGTTCTTC	CSASSGRAGEQFF
NA	TRBD2	TRBV28	TRBJ2-3	TGTGCCAGCCTGACGGGGGGTAGCACAGATACGCAGTATTTT	CASLTGGSTDTQYF
many	NA	TRBV28	TRBJ1-1	TGTGCCAGCAGTCGAAGGACCGCTACCAGCACTGAAGCTTTCTTT	CASSRRTATSTEAFF
few	TRBD2	TRBV27	TRBJ2-7	TGTGCCAGCAGTTCCGAAAGACTAGCGGGAATTTCCTACGAGCAGTACTTC	CASSSERLAGISYEQYF
few	NA	TRBV18	TRBJ2-1	TGTGCCAGCTCACCCCCCAGTTCCAATGAGCAGTTCTTC	CASSPPSSNEQFF
NA	TRBD2	TRBV7-9	TRBJ2-1	TGTGCCAGCAGCTTACTAGCGGGGAAATACAATGAGCAGTTCTTC	CASSLLAGKYNEQFF
many	NA	TRBV29-1	TRBJ2-7	TGCAGCGTTGCTCGATCCGTGGGGTACGAGCAGTACTTC	CSVARSVGYEQYF
many	NA	TRBV28	TRBJ1-4	TGTGCCAGCATGTCCACTAATGAAAAACTGTTTTTT	CASMSTNEKLFF
few	NA	TRBV30	TRBJ2-2	TGTGCCTGGAGTGTCCAGAACACCGGGGAGCTGTTTTTT	CAWSVQNTGELFF
many	TRBD1	TRBV9	TRBJ1-5	TGTGCCAGCAGCGTAGGGGACAGGGTTGATCAGCCCCAGCATTTT	CASSVGDRVDQPQHF
NA	TRBD2	TRBV28	TRBJ2-3	TGTGCCAGCAGTCAACCGGGACTAGCGAAGGCAGATACGCAGTATTTT	CASSQPGLAKADTQYF
NA	NA	TRBV3-1	TRBJ1-6	TGTGCCAGCAGCCAAGGATCAGGATATCGGGATTCACCCCTCCACTTT	CASSQGSGYRDSPLHF
many	NA	TRBV29-1	TRBJ2-6	TGCAGCGTTAGACAAGACTCTGGGGCCAACGTCCTGACTTTC	CSVRQDSGANVLTF
many	TRBD1	TRBV30	TRBJ2-2	TGTGCCTGGAACAGGGGCGCCGGGGAGCTGTTTTTT	CAWNRGAGELFF
few	NA	TRBV30	TRBJ1-2	TGTGCCTGGAGTGAGTTCTATGGCTACACCTTC	CAWSEFYGYTF
NA	TRBD2	TRBV19	TRBJ2-2	TGTGCCTCTACGCGACTAGCGGGTACGAACACCGGGGAGCTGTTTTTT	CASTRLAGTNTGELFF
NA	NA	TRBV19	TRBJ1-5	TGTGCCAGTAGTCCTAACAGGGCAAATCAGCCCCAGCATTTT	CASSPNRANQPQHF
few	NA	TRBV28	TRBJ2-7	TGTGCCACGGCGGACAACGAGCAGTACTTC	CATADNEQYF
many	NA	TRBV6-6	TRBJ2-7	TGTGCCAGCAGTTACTTCGACACAGGACGGCAGTACTTC	CASSYFDTGRQYF
many	TRBD2	TRBV4-1	TRBJ2-2	TGCGCCAGCAGCCAAGATCTTGGGACTACCACCGGGGAGCTGTTTTTT	CASSQDLGTTTGELFF
many	NA	TRBV11-2	TRBJ2-1	TGTGCCAGCAGCTTGGGGGGGCGCTACAATGAGCAGTTCTTC	CASSLGGRYNEQFF
many	TRBD1	TRBV10-3	TRBJ2-3	TGTGCCATCAGTGGACAGGGGAACCCAGATACGCAGTATTTT	CAISGQGNPDTQYF
NA	NA	TRBV20-1	TRBJ2-3	TGCAGTGCCCCAGGGGTTCGGGGACGGTTAGCAGATACGCAGTATTTT	CSAPGVRGRLADTQYF
many	NA	TRBV7-2	TRBJ1-5	TGTGCCAGCAGCTTAGCGTTCGGAGGGCCTCAGCCCCAGCATTTT	CASSLAFGGPQPQHF
NA	NA	TRBV6-5	TRBJ2-5	TGTGCCAGCAGCCCCGCGGTTGGGGACCGGGAAGAGACCCAGTACTTC	CASSPAVGDREETQYF
NA	NA	TRBV27	TRBJ1-4	TGTGCCAGCAGCACGAAAAGAGGGCGTGAAAAACTGTTTTTT	CASSTKRGREKLFF
NA	TRBD1	TRBV18	TRBJ1-2	TGTGCCAGCTGCCGGGACAGGGAGAATTGCTACACCTTC	CASCRDRENCYTF
many	NA	TRBV12-3/TRBV12-4	TRBJ1-3	TGTGCCAGCAGGACGGACAGCTCTGGAAACACCATATATTTT	CASRTDSSGNTIYF
NA	NA	TRBV29-1	TRBJ1-5	TGCAGCGTTCGGGGGGGTCCTGATCAGCCCCAGCATTTT	CSVRGGPDQPQHF
many	NA	TRBV28	TRBJ1-5	TGTGCCAGCAGTTTAAGGAGATATAGCAATCAGCCCCAGCATTTT	CASSLRRYSNQPQHF
many	TRBD2	TRBV20-1	TRBJ2-7	TGCAGTGCGAGGACTAGCGGGAGTTATACCTACGAGCAGTACTTC	CSARTSGSYTYEQYF
many	NA	TRBV7-9	TRBJ2-6	TGTGCCAGCAGCTTCGTGGGACAAACTGGGGCCAACGTCCTGACTTTC	CASSFVGQTGANVLTF
many	NA	TRBV7-7	TRBJ2-5	TGTGCCAGCAGCTTTGCTGGGAGCCAAGAGACCCAGTACTTC	CASSFAGSQETQYF